Following are 30 T cell receptor beta chains from one sample sequenced in a study of blood T cell repertoires in COVID-19. TCRdb keeps only in-frame clones here, not all; method: immunoSEQ multiplex PCR. The sample contains around 250,000 clones, roughly 79% of which appear only once. The material sequenced was PBMCs or T cells enriched from blood (not recorded which). The source of these receptors is a man aged 40-49 years who had recovered from COVID-19.

V gene TRBV3-1 (or the pseudogene TRBV3-2) combines with J gene TRBJ1-3; a possible D gene is TRBD1 (6 bases). CDR1 is LGHDT and CDR2 is YNNKEL in the germline V gene (reference sequence). The V end lost 2 bases, the J end lost 6 bases, and 8 bases lay between the germline ends. This CDR3 is built from 13 residues. CDR3 in amino acids: CASSQTGKNTIYF. The DNA of the CDR3 is TGTGCCAGCAGCCAAACAGGGAAAAACACCATATATTTT.

This chain uses TRBV28 with TRBJ2-5; possibly TRBD2 for D (6 bases). The germline V gene encodes CDR1 MDHEN and CDR2 SYDVKM. The CDR3 loop spans 12 amino acids. V was trimmed by 3 bases and J by 9 bases, leaving 11 bases between them. The CDR3 reads CASSFGPGAQYF. DNA for the CDR3: TGTGCCAGCAGTTTTGGACCGGGGGCCCAGTACTTC.

This clone was seen a few times. The V call is TRBV30, the J call TRBJ1-2; maybe TRBD1 (6 bases). The V end was cut by 3 bases, the J end by 1 base, with 9 bases between. Germline CDR1 GTSNPN, CDR2 SVGIG (reference sequence). There are 13 residues in the CDR3. CDR3 nucleotide sequence: TGTGCCTGGAGGCAGGACAGTAACTATGGCTACACCTTC. It is translated as CAWRQDSNYGYTF.

The V and J genes are TRBV21-1 and TRBJ1-5; the DNA was not used to check the table's D call, TRBD1. TRBV21-1 is deemed a pseudogene. This CDR3 comprises 18 residues. The DNA for the CDR3 is TGTGCCAGCAGCCCGAGGACACAACGGCCTTCCTCGGGTCAGCCCCAGCATTTT. This translates into CASSPRTQRPSSGQPQHF.

V and J are TRBV7-2 and TRBJ2-3; D not resolved. V was trimmed by 2 bases and J by 8 bases, leaving 8 bases between them. The CDR3 has 12 amino acids. Germline V CDR1 and CDR2: SGHTA, FQGNSA. The CDR3 here is CASSLIRGTQYF. In nucleotides, the CDR3 is TGTGCCAGCAGCTTAATACGAGGTACGCAGTATTTT.

V and J are TRBV9 and TRBJ1-1, with no clear D. The V end lost 4 bases, the J end lost 4 bases, and 11 bases lay between the germline ends. Per germline, CDR1 SGDLS and CDR2 YYNGEE. The CDR3 loop spans 13 amino acids. The CDR3: CASSFTELTEAFF. The CDR3 DNA reads TGTGCCAGCAGCTTTACAGAACTCACTGAAGCTTTCTTT.

The CDR3 region has the DNA TGTGCCAGCAGCCTAGAGGCGCTAGGCTACACCTTC. Protein: CASSLEALGYTF. The chain links TRBV28 to TRBJ1-2; D not certain. Trimming removed 6 bases from V and 8 bases from J, with 13 bases in between. The CDR3 extends over 12 amino acids. Germline lookup yields CDR1 MDHEN and CDR2 SYDVKM.

The CDR3 DNA reads as TGCGCCAGCAGCCGGTCTCCTAGCGCGAACACCGGGGAGCTGTTTTTT. Protein sequence: CASSRSPSANTGELFF. The V and J genes are TRBV5-1 and TRBJ2-2; possible D gene TRBD2, 6 bases. The CDR3 is 16 residues long. CDR1 and CDR2 from the germline V gene are SGHRS and YFSETQ. Trimming pared 4 bases from V and 0 bases from J, leaving 13 bases between.

The chain has TRBV19 and TRBJ2-2; 8 positions agree with TRBD2. The CDR3 length is 14 residues. Germline V CDR1 and CDR2: LNHDA, SQIVND (reference sequence). V lost 7 bases to trimming and J lost 4 bases; unmatched junction nucleotides: 5. CDR3 DNA sequence: TGTGCCAGTACGGGGACTAGTGTCACCGGGGAGCTGTTTTTT. It yields the protein CASTGTSVTGELFF.

As to this clone: The identical CDR3 is also encoded by other nucleotide sequences in the sample. The CDR3, as DNA: TGTGCCAGCAGCTTAGCCGGGAGCTCCTACGAGCAGTACTTC. Translation gives CASSLAGSSYEQYF. This sequence joins TRBV11-3 and TRBJ2-7; D perhaps matches TRBD2 (6 bases). Germline V gene data show CDR1 as SGHNT and CDR2 as YENEEA. The germline V and J ends were trimmed by 1 base and 0 bases, with 7 bases remaining between them. The length of the CDR3 is 14 residues.

The gene calls are TRBV28 and TRBJ2-5; 9 bases are a match to TRBD1. Trimming removed 6 bases from V and 4 bases from J; junction bases left unmatched: 9. Germline CDR1 MDHEN, CDR2 SYDVKM. The CDR3 runs to 15 residues. The CDR3 here is CASSAPGQGAETQYF. The CDR3 coding sequence is TGTGCCAGCAGCGCCCCGGGACAGGGTGCAGAGACCCAGTACTTC.

The CDR3 DNA sequence: TGTGCCAGCAGCCCAGGTGGTAGACCTACAATCACTTTCTTT. It codes for CASSPGGRPTITFF. V gene TRBV14 combines with J gene TRBJ1-1; the D is unclear. Germline lookup yields CDR1 SGHDN and CDR2 FVKESK. With 4 bases removed from V and 12 bases from J, the gap between germline ends came to 21 bases. This CDR3 comprises 14 residues.

The chain combines TRBV9 with TRBJ1-1; no definite D call. The CDR3 is made up of 14 amino acids. Germline V gene data show CDR1 as SGDLS and CDR2 as YYNGEE. V was trimmed by 0 bases and J by 1 base, leaving 7 bases between them. CDR3 DNA: TGTGCCAGCAGCGTAGGGGCTCAGAACACTGAAGCTTTCTTT. Protein: CASSVGAQNTEAFF.

The J gene is TRBJ2-5, the V gene TRBV6-5; D is perhaps TRBD1 (6 bases). Trimming took 5 bases from V and 5 from J, leaving 15 bases between them. CDR1 is MNHEY and CDR2 is SVGAGI in the germline V gene. The CDR3 contains 14 residues. The CDR3 loop is CASSRQGSGETQYF. In nucleotides, the CDR3 is TGTGCCAGCAGTCGCCAGGGGAGTGGGGAGACCCAGTACTTC.

This chain joins TRBV27 and TRBJ2-1, with 10 bases aligning to TRBD2. V was pared by 5 bases and J by 4 bases, with 2 bases of the junction left unmatched. CDR1 is MNHEY, CDR2 SMNVEV, per germline (reference sequence). This CDR3 has 14 residues. The CDR3 nucleotides are TGTGCCAGCAGTATGACTAGCGGGTACAATGAGCAGTTCTTC. Residues: CASSMTSGYNEQFF.

The rearrangement links TRBV29-1 to TRBJ1-1; 9 bases are shared with TRBD1. Germline V gene data show CDR1 as SQVTM and CDR2 as ANQGSEA. J gave up 3 bases and V 7 bases, and 3 bases lay outside the gene matches. The CDR3 runs to 12 residues. In nucleotides, the CDR3 is TGCAGCGGCTGGGACAGGGACACTGAAGCTTTCTTT. Translating it yields CSGWDRDTEAFF.

The chain links TRBV5-5 to TRBJ1-2; 7 positions match TRBD1. V trimming: 4 bases; J trimming: 2 bases; junction bases outside the gene matches: 8. CDR1 SGHKS and CDR2 YYEKEE come from the germline V gene (reference sequence). CDR3 length: 15 amino acids. This CDR3 reads CASSAYTGANYGYTF. The CDR3, as DNA: TGTGCCAGCAGCGCATATACAGGGGCCAACTATGGCTACACCTTC.

This clone was observed a single time. The chain combines TRBV5-6 with TRBJ1-1; 10 bases agree with TRBD1. This CDR3 has 15 amino acids. In germline, CDR1 is SGHDT, CDR2 YYEEEE. The trim removed 0 bases at V and 4 bases at J, leaving 3 bases unmatched. CDR3 sequence (DNA): TGTGCCAGCAGCTTGGCCGGGACAGGGGCCACTGAAGCTTTCTTT. Translated, it gives CASSLAGTGATEAFF. The variable domain in full, with the rest retrieved from reference TRBV5-6 and TRBJ1-1, is DAGVTQSPTHLIKTRGQQVTLRCSPKSGHDTVSWYQQALGQGPQFIFQYYEEEERQRGNFPDRFSGHQFPNYSSELNVNALLLGDSALYLCASSLAGTGATEAFFGQGTRLTVV.

V usage is TRBV5-1 and J usage is TRBJ2-3, with 7 bases matching TRBD1. In germline, CDR1 is SGHRS, CDR2 YFSETQ. This CDR3 spans 16 amino acids. The J segment lost 0 bases and the V segment lost 2 bases, leaving 6 bases of the junction unmatched. This CDR3 reads CASSLGTATSTDTQYF. DNA of the CDR3: TGCGCCAGCAGCTTAGGGACAGCTACTAGCACAGATACGCAGTATTTT.

This chain links TRBV3-1 (or the pseudogene TRBV3-2) with TRBJ1-1, with D tentatively TRBD1 (6 bases). The CDR3 runs to 13 residues. Germline CDR1 LGHDT, CDR2 YNNKEL (reference sequence). The ends were cut back, 5 bases at V and 4 bases at J, with 11 bases in the middle. The CDR3 sequence: CASSLQGATEAFF. The DNA of the CDR3 is TGTGCCAGCAGCTTACAGGGTGCCACTGAAGCTTTCTTT.

V usage is TRBV15 and J usage is TRBJ1-4; 7 bases line up with TRBD1. CDR1 is LNHNV, CDR2 YYDKDF, per germline (reference sequence). V was pared by 0 bases and J by 1 base, with 5 bases of the junction left unmatched. The CDR3 runs to 17 residues. CDR3 sequence reads: CATSRDKGAGTNEKLFF. CDR3 coding DNA: TGTGCCACCAGCAGAGACAAGGGGGCGGGAACTAATGAAAAACTGTTTTTT.

The rearrangement uses TRBV30 and TRBJ2-5, with D perhaps matching TRBD2 (6 bases). The CDR3 is 15 residues long. The germline V gene has CDR1 GTSNPN and CDR2 SVGIG (reference sequence). Deletions cut 3 bases from V and 1 base from J, with 15 bases between. This chain's CDR3 is CAWSPHPGVQETQYF. CDR3 coding DNA: TGTGCCTGGAGCCCCCACCCGGGGGTCCAAGAGACCCAGTACTTC.

The chain carries TRBV30 and TRBJ1-3; D ambiguous. Germline CDR1 is GTSNPN and CDR2 is SVGIG (reference sequence). V was shortened by 6 bases and J by 0 bases, with 9 bases between the two germline ends. The CDR3 has 13 amino acids. The CDR3 reads CACGLASGNTIYF. CDR3 nucleotides: TGTGCCTGTGGACTGGCCTCTGGAAACACCATATATTTT.

This clone was seen a handful of times. This rearrangement joins TRBV7-2 to TRBJ2-1, with a tentative D call TRBD1 (5 bases). CDR3 size: 12 residues. Germline-derived CDR1 and CDR2 are SGHTA and FQGNSA. Trimming cost V 3 bases and J 8 bases, with 8 bases left between them. The DNA of the CDR3 is TGTGCCAGCAGCTTCCAGGGATATGAGCAGTTCTTC. It yields the protein CASSFQGYEQFF.

This clone was observed a single time. The genes are TRBV6-5 and TRBJ1-2, with TRBD1 matching over 8 bases. The CDR3 length is 14 residues. The ends lost 8 bases at V and 2 bases at J; junction bases unmatched: 7. Looked up from germline, CDR1 is MNHEY and CDR2 is SVGAGI. The CDR3 coding sequence is TGTGCCAGCCACCGGACAGGGTCCAACTATGGCTACACCTTC. This translates into CASHRTGSNYGYTF.

V usage is TRBV4-1 and J usage is TRBJ1-5, with D perhaps TRBD1 (6 bases). V lost 0 bases and J 2 bases, leaving 11 bases between the germline ends. The CDR3 has 16 residues. Germline CDR1 is MGHRA and CDR2 is YSYEKL. CDR3 DNA sequence: TGCGCCAGCAGCCAAGAAACAGGGTACGGCAATCAGCCCCAGCATTTT. Translating it yields CASSQETGYGNQPQHF.

The chain combines TRBV11-2 with TRBJ2-5, with D possibly being TRBD2 (5 bases). The V and J ends lost 3 bases and 3 bases respectively, with 11 bases between them. Germline CDR1 and CDR2: SGHAT and FQNNGV. The CDR3 sequence is 14 residues long. DNA of the CDR3: TGTGCCAGCAGCTTTACTAGTTCAGAAGAGACCCAGTACTTC. Translation: CASSFTSSEETQYF.

This sequence joins TRBV7-2 and TRBJ1-2, with TRBD1 matching 9 bases. CDR3 size: 14 residues. CDR1 and CDR2 (germline): SGHTA, FQGNSA. J was trimmed by 5 bases and V by 2 bases; bases with no gene match: 3. The CDR3 loop is CASSLSTGGYGYTF. CDR3 nucleotide sequence: TGTGCCAGCAGCTTATCGACAGGGGGTTATGGCTACACCTTC.

The chain carries TRBV9 and TRBJ1-5, with no clear D. The V gene lost 0 bases and the J gene lost 5 bases, with 6 bases spanning the gap. The CDR3 is 13 amino acids. CDR1 is SGDLS and CDR2 is YYNGEE in the germline V gene. The CDR3 nucleotides are TGTGCCAGCAGCGTAGGGAGAGATCAGCCCCAGCATTTT. Its translation: CASSVGRDQPQHF. Full variable domain (rest looked up from reference TRBV9 and TRBJ1-5): DSGVTQTPKHLITATGQRVTLRCSPRSGDLSVYWYQQSLDQGLQFLIQYYNGEERAKGNILERFSAQQFPDLHSELNLSSLELGDSALYFCASSVGRDQPQHFGDGTRLSIL.

The V call is TRBV7-9, the J call TRBJ2-3; unclear D gene. The germline V gene has CDR1 SEHNR and CDR2 FQNEAQ (reference sequence). CDR3 size: 12 residues. V lost 1 base and J lost 7, with 6 bases in between. CDR3 sequence (DNA): TGTGCCAGCAGCTTAGACAGCTATACGCAGTATTTT. Translation: CASSLDSYTQYF.